Below are 5 T cell receptor beta chains sequenced from a single sample in a study of T cell responses to AZD1222 COVID-19 vaccine. Generated by immunoSEQ multiplex PCR, the TCRdb table keeps only in-frame clones and is missing some. The sample includes 110,000 or so clones, 70% to 90% seen only once; the top ten take 4% to 5.5%. The sample consisted of peripheral blood, taken 28 days after the second AZD1222 dose. The origin of the receptors is an adult who received the AZD1222 COVID-19 vaccine.

This sequence joins TRBV12-1 and TRBJ2-1; the table's D gene call, TRBD2, was not cross checked with the DNA. TRBV12-1 is noted as a pseudogene. The CDR3 is 17 residues long. CDR3 protein: CASSREGASGSLGEQFF. The CDR3 DNA reads TGTGCCAGCAGCAGGGAGGGGGCTAGCGGGAGTTTGGGTGAGCAGTTCTTC.

This chain connects TRBV9 to TRBJ2-7; D ambiguous. Deletions cut 4 bases from V and 0 bases from J, with 11 bases between. The CDR3 is made up of 14 amino acids. The germline gives CDR1 SGDLS, CDR2 YYNGEE. Here the CDR3 DNA reads TGTGCCAGCAGCCCGGGTACAAACTCCTACGAGCAGTACTTC. It is translated as CASSPGTNSYEQYF.

The chain joins TRBV28 to TRBJ2-6, with D perhaps TRBD1 (6 bases). Trimming shortened V by 5 bases and J by 4 bases, and 12 bases separated the two germline ends. The CDR3 is made up of 15 amino acids. Germline loops: CDR1 MDHEN, CDR2 SYDVKM. The CDR3: CASSAQGPGANVLTF. The CDR3 DNA reads TGTGCCAGCAGTGCACAGGGACCCGGGGCCAACGTCCTGACTTTC.

The J gene is TRBJ1-2, the V gene TRBV29-1; D uncertain. Germline-derived CDR1 and CDR2 are SQVTM and ANQGSEA. With 4 bases removed from V and 4 bases from J, the gap between germline ends came to 10 bases. CDR3 length equals 12 residues. The CDR3 DNA reads as TGCAGCGTTGGGGAGGACGGCTATGGCTACACCTTC. Translation gives CSVGEDGYGYTF.

The CDR3 region has the DNA TGTGCCAGCTACGGGGCTAATGAAAAACTGTTTTTT. This codes for CASYGANEKLFF. The chain links TRBV28 to TRBJ1-4, with D unresolved. Germline V gives CDR1 MDHEN, CDR2 SYDVKM. This CDR3 region has 12 residues. Deletions cut 8 bases from V and 3 bases from J, with 7 bases between.